Each of the 19 T cell receptor beta chains below was sequenced from the same sample in a study of OX40 agonist ivuxolimab in advanced cancers. Libraries were prepared by immunoSEQ multiplex PCR; TCRdb keeps only in-frame clonotypes and omits some of them. Of roughly 62,000 clones in the sample, roughly nine tenths were seen once. The input for sequencing was CD4+ or CD8+ T cells sorted from blood, taken in a trial of the OX40 agonist ivuxolimab. The receptors were sampled from an adult with an advanced solid tumor such as melanoma, head and neck, liver or kidney cancer.

The chain carries TRBV19 and TRBJ2-1; D call uncertain. Trimming removed 2 bases at V and 0 bases at J, with 11 bases between. Germline V lookup: CDR1 LNHDA, CDR2 SQIVND (reference sequence). The CDR3 extends over 16 amino acids. The CDR3 bases are TGTGCCAGTAGTATAACGAGCCGAAGCTCCTACAATGAGCAGTTCTTC. It codes for CASSITSRSSYNEQFF.

The chain couples TRBV27 to TRBJ2-7; no definite D call. V shed 8 bases and J shed 0 bases, with 11 bases lying between them. The CDR3 contains 13 residues. Germline V lookup: CDR1 MNHEY, CDR2 SMNVEV (reference sequence). This CDR3 is CASSFLSSYEQYF. Written as DNA, the CDR3 is TGTGCCAGCTCTTTCCTGAGCTCCTACGAGCAGTACTTC.

This chain links TRBV19 with TRBJ2-7, with TRBD2 matching over 10 bases. V gave up 6 bases and J gave up 3 bases; unmatched junction bases: 11. Germline CDR1 LNHDA, CDR2 SQIVND (reference sequence). This CDR3 comprises 16 residues. The CDR3, as DNA: TGTGCCAGTAGATCCCGTCTAGCGGGAGATGTCTACGAGCAGTACTTC. Translation gives CASRSRLAGDVYEQYF.

The genes are TRBV1 and TRBJ1-5; the table's D call of TRBD1 was not tested on the DNA. TRBV1 is a documented pseudogene. The CDR3 is 20 amino acids. The CDR3 region is CTSSQDQNRGRRRDNQPQHF. The CDR3 nucleotides are TGCACCAGCAGCCAAGATCAGAACAGGGGGCGCAGAAGAGACAATCAGCCCCAGCATTTT.

This chain uses TRBV28 with TRBJ1-5, with D uncertain. Trimming took off 2 bases at V and 7 bases at J, with 15 bases between the two ends. Germline V lookup: CDR1 MDHEN, CDR2 SYDVKM. The CDR3 covers 15 residues. The DNA for the CDR3 is TGTGCCAGCAGTTTAGGGCCCAGCGGTGGGCAGCCCCAGCATTTT. Its translation: CASSLGPSGGQPQHF.

The genes are TRBV28 and TRBJ1-1, with D unclear. V lost 3 bases to trimming and J lost 0 bases, with 5 bases between them. CDR1 and CDR2 (germline): MDHEN, SYDVKM. There are 13 residues in the CDR3. The DNA for the CDR3 is TGTGCCAGCAGTTTTAATATGAACACTGAAGCTTTCTTT. It codes for CASSFNMNTEAFF.

This chain uses TRBV29-1 with TRBJ2-3; the D gene is possibly TRBD2 (6 bases). With 2 bases removed from V and 2 bases from J, the gap between germline ends came to 11 bases. This CDR3 comprises 14 residues. CDR1 is SQVTM and CDR2 is ANQGSEA in the germline V gene. The CDR3 protein is CSVEPWRDTDTQYF. CDR3 DNA: TGCAGCGTTGAACCGTGGAGGGACACAGATACGCAGTATTTT.

This chain connects TRBV19 to TRBJ2-1, with D perhaps matching TRBD1 (7 bases). Germline-derived CDR1 and CDR2 are LNHDA and SQIVND (reference sequence). CDR3 length: 14 amino acids. The V end lost 3 bases, the J end lost 7 bases, and 13 bases lay between the germline ends. In nucleotides, the CDR3 is TGTGCCAGTAGTATTTCAGGGGGGATTAATGAGCAGTTCTTC. Translation gives CASSISGGINEQFF.

The genes are TRBV7-9 and TRBJ2-5; no firm D call. V lost 5 bases and J 4 bases, leaving 5 bases between the germline ends. The CDR3 covers 11 residues. Per the germline V gene, CDR1 is SEHNR and CDR2 is FQNEAQ (reference sequence). The CDR3 loop reads CASSARETQYF. The DNA for the CDR3 is TGTGCCAGCAGCGCTCGAGAGACCCAGTACTTC.

V and J are TRBV9 and TRBJ1-2, with a possible D match to TRBD1 (6 bases). V was shortened by 6 bases and J by 7 bases, with 16 bases between the two germline ends. Germline CDR1 is SGDLS and CDR2 is YYNGEE. This CDR3 is built from 13 residues. The CDR3 spells CASNTGFSGGYTF. The CDR3 coding sequence is TGTGCCAGCAATACAGGGTTTTCGGGTGGCTACACCTTC. Drawing the rest from reference TRBV9 and TRBJ1-2, the complete variable domain is DSGVTQTPKHLITATGQRVTLRCSPRSGDLSVYWYQQSLDQGLQFLIQYYNGEERAKGNILERFSAQQFPDLHSELNLSSLELGDSALYFCASNTGFSGGYTFGSGTRLTVV.

This chain links TRBV30 with TRBJ2-7; no clear D gene. Germline CDR1 and CDR2: GTSNPN and SVGIG (reference sequence). CDR3 size: 13 residues. Trimming cost V 2 bases and J 6 bases, with 14 bases left between them. Here the CDR3 reads CAWSRGMASEQYF. CDR3 sequence (DNA): TGTGCCTGGAGTCGTGGAATGGCCAGCGAGCAGTACTTC. The full variable domain, its missing parts supplied by reference TRBV30 and TRBJ2-7, is SQTIHQWPATLVQPVGSPLSLECTVEGTSNPNLYWYRQAAGRGLQLLFYSVGIGQISSEVPQNLSASRPQDRQFILSSKKLLLSDSGFYLCAWSRGMASEQYFGPGTRLTVT.

V usage is TRBV11-2 and J usage is TRBJ2-4; 11 bases map to TRBD1. V dropped 5 bases and J dropped 5; count of bases not matched to a gene: 14. Germline CDR1 is SGHAT and CDR2 is FQNNGV. The CDR3 covers 18 residues. CDR3 bases: TGTGCCAGCAGCGACCTTGGACAGGGGGCTCCGCTTGAAAACATTCAGTACTTC. Protein sequence: CASSDLGQGAPLENIQYF.

This clone was seen a handful of times. At the DNA level, this CDR3 is encoded by other sequences in the same sample as well. Written as DNA, the CDR3 is TGTGCCAGCAGCTTAAGGACTAGCGGAGATATCCTCCTCACCGGGGAGCTGTTTTTT. It codes for CASSLRTSGDILLTGELFF. The genes are TRBV7-8 and TRBJ2-2; 10 bases map to TRBD2. The ends lost 2 bases at V and 4 bases at J; junction bases unmatched: 13. This CDR3 is built from 19 residues. Germline V gene data show CDR1 as SGHVS and CDR2 as FQNEAQ.

The chain links TRBV7-6 to TRBJ2-3; D could derive from TRBD1 or TRBD2 (7 bases each). This CDR3 has 16 amino acids. Germline V CDR1 and CDR2: SGHVS, FNYEAQ. With 4 bases removed from V and 2 bases from J, the gap between germline ends came to 16 bases. CDR3 in amino acids: CASSSRQGGNTDTQYF. The DNA of the CDR3 is TGTGCCAGCAGCTCGCGCCAGGGGGGGAACACAGATACGCAGTATTTT.

The CDR3 is CASSEPGPGYEQYF. CDR3 DNA sequence: TGTGCCAGCAGCGAACCGGGACCGGGCTACGAGCAGTACTTC. The chain has TRBV11-2 and TRBJ2-7; either TRBD1 or TRBD2 may supply D (5 bases each). The CDR3 sequence is 14 residues long. V lost 5 bases and J 3 bases, leaving 14 bases between the germline ends. Germline lookup yields CDR1 SGHAT and CDR2 FQNNGV.

The rearrangement joins TRBV7-2 to TRBJ2-5, with no clear D. This CDR3 contains 15 residues. Germline CDR1 reads SGHTA; CDR2 reads FQGNSA. Trimming pared 5 bases from V and 1 base from J, leaving 14 bases between. This CDR3 is CASSLDETGQETQYF. The CDR3 DNA follows: TGTGCCAGCAGCCTGGACGAGACGGGCCAAGAGACCCAGTACTTC.

The chain has TRBV6-1 and TRBJ2-5; possible D gene TRBD2, 5 bases. V was shortened by 1 base and J by 6 bases, with 15 bases between the two germline ends. Germline assignment: CDR1 MNHNS and CDR2 SASEGT. This CDR3 spans 15 amino acids. The CDR3 nucleotides are TGTGCCAGCAGTGAAGAGCGGACCGTCATGAAGACCCAGTACTTC. Translation gives CASSEERTVMKTQYF.

V usage is TRBV6-5 and J usage is TRBJ2-5; the D is unclear. This CDR3 is 13 amino acids long. Trimming left V 2 bases short and J 5 bases short, with 9 bases between. The germline gives CDR1 MNHEY, CDR2 SVGAGI. CDR3 sequence reads: CASSYVGVETQYF. The CDR3, as DNA: TGTGCCAGCAGTTACGTAGGTGTGGAGACCCAGTACTTC.

The chain couples TRBV11-2 to TRBJ2-3; TRBD2 matches 12 bases. The germline V gene encodes CDR1 SGHAT and CDR2 FQNNGV. The ends lost 4 bases at V and 3 bases at J; junction bases unmatched: 5. The CDR3 sequence is 16 residues long. This CDR3 reads CASSSGLAGNTDTQYF. CDR3 nucleotides: TGTGCCAGCAGCTCCGGACTAGCGGGAAATACAGATACGCAGTATTTT.